Listed below are T cell receptor beta chains from one sample, sequenced in a study of post-analysis software for immune sequencing data. TCRdb reanalysed the PCR reads using MiXCR and keeps one entry per CDR3 protein. The sample includes 170,000 or so distinct CDR3 sequences, 25% to 35% of them seen just once. Sequencing was performed on blood. These receptors were collected from a girl under 18 with multiple sclerosis. Both conserved end residues are part of each CDR3. The D gene is left open where the match is weak. Expanded clones are given a class, and other clones once, few, many or no size at all.

>few|TRBD2|TRBV5-1|TRBJ2-3
TGCGCCAGCGGAACTAGGGCGGGAGGGATAGATACGCAGTATTTT
CASGTRAGGIDTQYF
>NA|TRBD2|TRBV6-4|TRBJ2-1
TGTGCCAGCAGTGCCGTAGCGGGGGGGGCCTACAATGAGCAGTTCTTC
CASSAVAGGAYNEQFF
>few|NA|TRBV2|TRBJ1-2
TGTGCCAGCAGGCCAGAGGCAGGGAGGGTCTATGGCTACACCTTC
CASRPEAGRVYGYTF
>few|TRBD2|TRBV3-1|TRBJ2-1
TGTGCCAGCAGCCAAGATTTGACTAGCGGGATCAATGAGCAGTTCTTC
CASSQDLTSGINEQFF
>many|NA|TRBV12-5|TRBJ2-5
TGTGCTAGTGGTCCGGTGGAGACCCAGTACTTC
CASGPVETQYF
>NA|NA|TRBV28|TRBJ2-5
TGTGCCAACAGCTACGACGGGACCCAGTACTTC
CANSYDGTQYF
>few|TRBD1|TRBV9|TRBJ2-7
TGTGCCAGCAGCCCCGGGACAGGGACCGAGCAGTACTTC
CASSPGTGTEQYF
>many|TRBD1|TRBV7-9|TRBJ2-1
TGTGCCAGCAGCTGGGGTGACAGGGGGAGTGAGCAGTTCTTC
CASSWGDRGSEQFF
>few|NA|TRBV3-1|TRBJ1-2
TGTGCCAGCAGCCAAGAGTTCGATGGCTACACCTTC
CASSQEFDGYTF
>NA|NA|TRBV27|TRBJ2-3
TGTGCCAGACAGGGGAGGCCAGATACGCAGTATTTT
CARQGRPDTQYF
>NA|NA|TRBV5-1|TRBJ1-1
TGCGCCAGCAGCTTCGGTCAGTCTGGCACTTGGACTGAAGCTTTCTTT
CASSFGQSGTWTEAFF
>many|NA|TRBV29-1|TRBJ2-5
TGCAGCTCCGAGAGGACAACTCAAGAGACCCAGTACTTC
CSSERTTQETQYF
>few|NA|TRBV7-9|TRBJ1-6
TGTGCCAGCAGCTTAGTAGGGGATTGGGCCTCACCCCTCCACTTT
CASSLVGDWASPLHF
>many|TRBD2|TRBV20-1|TRBJ2-7
TGCAGTGCTAGAAATCCTAGCGGAGCCTACGAGCAGTACTTC
CSARNPSGAYEQYF
>many|NA|TRBV27|TRBJ1-4
TGTGCCAGCAGTCCACAGGTGCGGCCTAATGAAAAACTGTTTTTT
CASSPQVRPNEKLFF
>NA|NA|TRBV12-3/TRBV12-4|TRBJ2-7
TGTGCCAGCAGTTTATCCCACGAGCAGTACTTC
CASSLSHEQYF
>many|NA|TRBV6-1|TRBJ2-7
TGTGCCAGCAGTCCTCTTATGGGGTCCTACGAGCAGTACTTC
CASSPLMGSYEQYF
>few|NA|TRBV21-1|TRBJ2-1
TGTGCCAGCAGTCTTGGGGGGGGCGAGGACAATGAGCAGTTCTTC
CASSLGGGEDNEQFF
>many|TRBD2|TRBV12-3/TRBV12-4|TRBJ2-7
TGTGCCAGCAGCTGGTCACTAGCGGGAGACCACGAGCAGTACTTC
CASSWSLAGDHEQYF
>few|TRBD1|TRBV7-9|TRBJ2-3
TGTGCCAGCAGCGGAGGGGACAGGGGAACAGATACGCAGTATTTT
CASSGGDRGTDTQYF
>few|NA|TRBV20-1|TRBJ2-7
TGCAGTGCCGCGGTCGAAAACGAGCAGTACTTC
CSAAVENEQYF
>many|NA|TRBV20-1|TRBJ2-1
TGCAGTGCCACAAACTGGGCTCGGAAATACAATGAGCAGTTCTTC
CSATNWARKYNEQFF
>NA|NA|TRBV6-6|TRBJ2-5
TGTGCCAGCAGTAGGGATCCCGAAGAGACCCAGTACTTC
CASSRDPEETQYF
>many|NA|TRBV28|TRBJ1-2
TGTGCCAGCAGTTTGCCGCTGACAGACTATGGCTACACCTTC
CASSLPLTDYGYTF
>many|NA|TRBV7-2|TRBJ1-2
TGTGCCAGCAGCCCACACCTACTAGGTGGCTACACCTTC
CASSPHLLGGYTF
>many|TRBD2|TRBV15|TRBJ2-7
TGTGCCACCAGCAGAAGCGGGAGGACCTACGAGCAGTACTTC
CATSRSGRTYEQYF
>NA|NA|TRBV4-2|TRBJ1-4
TGTGCCAGCAGCCAAGACAGCCTTAATGAAAAACTGTTTTTT
CASSQDSLNEKLFF
>NA|TRBD2|TRBV6-1|TRBJ2-5
TGTGCCAGCAGTGATTTAAGCGGGAAGCAAGAGACCCAGTACTTC
CASSDLSGKQETQYF
>NA|NA|TRBV2|TRBJ1-2
TGTGCCAGCAGTGAAACGGAGGGCTACACCTTC
CASSETEGYTF
>NA|NA|TRBV12-3/TRBV12-4|TRBJ2-3
TGTGCCAGCAGTTTAAAGTCGACAGGGAGGGATACGCAGTATTTT
CASSLKSTGRDTQYF
>NA|NA|TRBV5-5|TRBJ2-6
TGTGCCAGCAGCTTGTGGAACAGGCCTACCAACGTCCTGACTTTC
CASSLWNRPTNVLTF
>NA|TRBD1|TRBV10-3|TRBJ2-1
TGTGCCATCACGACGGGACAGGTGAACAATGAGCAGTTCTTC
CAITTGQVNNEQFF
>NA|NA|TRBV28|TRBJ2-1
TGTGCCAGCAGTTTAGGAGCATATGAGCAGTTCTTC
CASSLGAYEQFF
>NA|TRBD2|TRBV20-1|TRBJ2-7
TGCAGTGCCGCGGCTAGCGGAACCTACGAGCAGTACTTC
CSAAASGTYEQYF
>NA|NA|TRBV10-3|TRBJ2-2
TGTGCCATCAGTGCTGGGGTATTGGCCGGGGAGCTGTTTTTT
CAISAGVLAGELFF
>NA|TRBD1|TRBV5-1|TRBJ1-2
TGCGTCAGCAGCTTGGACGGGACAGGGGGCAGGGACTATGGCTACACCTTC
CVSSLDGTGGRDYGYTF
>many|NA|TRBV7-9|TRBJ1-1
TGTGCCAGCAGCTTAGGGACGAACACTGAAGCTTTCTTT
CASSLGTNTEAFF
>few|NA|TRBV28|TRBJ2-7
TGTGCCAGCAGTTTATCCCCCGTTTCCTACGAGCAGTACTTC
CASSLSPVSYEQYF
>many|TRBD1|TRBV15|TRBJ2-1
TGTGCCACCAGCAGGCAGGGGGCGGAACCCTACAATGAGCAGTTCTTC
CATSRQGAEPYNEQFF
>few|TRBD1|TRBV4-2|TRBJ1-2
TGTGCCAGCAGCCAAGACCGGACAGGGCATGGCTACACCTTC
CASSQDRTGHGYTF
>few|NA|TRBV7-9|TRBJ2-5
TGTGCCAGCAGCTTTCTACAAGAGACCCAGTACTTC
CASSFLQETQYF
>many|NA|TRBV6-5|TRBJ2-7
TGTGCCAGCAGTTACTCAGCGGTGAGCTCCTACGAGCAGTACTTC
CASSYSAVSSYEQYF
>many|TRBD2|TRBV7-2|TRBJ2-4
TGTGCCAGCAGCTTAGCCCCGACTAGCGGGATAGGAGACATTCAGTACTTC
CASSLAPTSGIGDIQYF